Sequencing of this TCR beta chain was carried out in a study of cytomegalovirus exposure and HLA in healthy donors (dated by TCRdb to 2016 to 2017). A note on the overall study: An earlier analysis of roughly 610 of the donors reported approximately 280 Gb of sequence data and around 110 million unique TCR beta sequences obtained from about 179 million T cells. An early release that covered roughly 600 HLA-typed donors contained approximately 300 gigabases of sequencing data and 75 million to 100 million unique TCR sequences. The genetic ancestry cluster associated with self-reported Caucasian donors included 80% to 90% of the 398 genotyped donors. The study was designed to test whether signatures of past pathogen exposure could be identified by cataloging public T cell receptors. The T cell repertoires of 666 subjects were profiled by immunosequencing and related to cytomegalovirus serostatus. In addition to the first cohort of roughly 670 subjects, a separate validation cohort of 130 or so different subjects was used. High-throughput TCR immunosequencing, statistical association of individual TCRs with disease status, and machine learning were combined to predict cytomegalovirus infection status. To study patterns of TCR occurrence, a later analysis re-analyzed previously published TCR beta repertoires from around 700 donors and added high-resolution HLA genotyping. The later analysis used no new phenotypic data to find candidate immune exposures, relying instead on TCR beta sequences and their occurrence across donors. To decide whether each TCR beta V gene segment behaved as functional or pseudogenic, an earlier analysis of several hundred of the donors relied on high-throughput TCR beta sequencing. Donor age, sex, ethnicity and CMV serostatus were compiled together with the repertoire data. Genome-wide SNP genotypes for about 65% of the roughly 670 donors were used in a later genetic analysis, which treated that subset as a discovery cohort. Every repertoire in the discovery cohort had been generated on one and the same sequencing platform. HLA typing included class I and class II loci at four-digit resolution. Typing coverage varied by locus: about 620-630 donors for A, B, C, DRB1 and DQB1; more than 500 for DQA1; about 570 for DPA1; around 450 for DPB1. Four to six DR-DQ haplotypes were handled as single units for association and clustering, since linkage in the cohort was strong. On average, roughly 240,000 unique TCR beta nucleotide sequences were sequenced per donor among 300 to 500 genotyped donors of the cohort, with around 19% of those sequences being non-productive. Summary of the overall study and its limitations: The authors suggested that the approach could potentially be generalized to other disease states and immunological phenotypes. Some IMGT-functional V segments, including TRBV6-2 and TRBV6-3, could not be distinguished by the 87-base-pair reads and were therefore excluded. A later genetic analysis associated a missense DCLRE1C variant with V-gene and J-gene trimming of TCR beta chains, and an independent cohort replicated the association. In vitro tests confirmed that a few of the cytomegalovirus-associated TCR beta chains recognize cytomegalovirus antigens. The only immune exposure information available for the cohort was CMV serostatus. A later analysis found that most CMV-associated TCR beta chains appeared HLA-restricted, with HLA associations seemingly driven largely by CMV exposure. When HLA alleles, especially DR and DQ, strongly co-occurred, TCR associations were difficult to assign to individual alleles. Because counts were too low, approximately 15 rarely observed V segments, including chromosome 9 orphons, were excluded from the earlier analysis of under 650 of the donors. In both the original and validation cohorts, the classifier was reported to diagnose cytomegalovirus status with high specificity and sensitivity. According to a later analysis, parvovirus B19, influenza, CMV and Epstein-Barr virus appeared linked to several top co-occurrence clusters. Presence/absence analyses assumed roughly uniform sequencing depth across donors, an assumption that may not hold. Linkage disequilibrium might explain the correlated functional status among segregating V segments, but an unknown experimental factor could not be excluded. In a later genetic analysis, fewer N-insertions in productive TCRs were reported among donors in an Asian-associated ancestry cluster than the approximately 630-donor mean. A later analysis found that TCR association rates varied across HLA loci, with DRB1 alleles showing the most associated TCRs and HLA-C alleles the fewest. In this cohort, only TCR beta chains were sequenced, and detectable features were limited by the absence of alpha or paired-chain data. A later analysis found that HLA-associated TCR beta chains were more clonally expanded and had lower generation probabilities than equally common non-associated chains. The sequencing pipeline was judged likely to have produced a cluster of highly shared sequence variants as a technical artifact. In an earlier analysis of 450 to 750 of the donors, most TCR beta V segments appeared in productive rearrangements about 90% or about 30% of the time, broadly matching IMGT annotations. In a later analysis, over 15,000 TCR beta sequences were associated with specific HLA alleles at a false discovery rate of 0.05. Because some donors lacked HLA typing at each locus, the association tests relied only on the typed subset. A further reported finding was that TCR beta sequences accurately predicted the HLA-A and HLA-B alleles for most subjects in the first cohort. The study listed 150 to 200 TCR beta chains as associated with cytomegalovirus. While some public TCRs were present in many individuals, most TCR sequences turned up only very rarely across donors.

CDR3 length: 14 amino acids, cysteine to phenylalanine. This entry keeps only the CDR3 DNA: 42 bases, framed from base 1. Trimming leaves V shorter by 9 bases and J shorter by 7 bases, with the junction holding 10 bases beyond the gene matches. The germline V gene provides CDR1 ENHRY and CDR2 SYGVKD. The cohort was made up of roughly 670 healthy bone marrow donors. At the time of sampling, every cohort member was nominally healthy, though immune exposures that went unrecorded were likely present. The donor was CMV seronegative and was included in the group of about 400 seronegative cohort members. Every donor gave a peripheral blood sample, and the peripheral blood mononuclear cells from that sample were used for TCR beta sequencing. Genomic DNA extraction from the blood cell samples was performed with the Qiagen DNeasy Blood Extraction Kit. To note about this clone: Its antigen is currently not known. Base quality data are lacking; no much larger clone is found one base away.

The library was generated by the immunoSEQ multiplex PCR assay. For the multiplex PCR, a mixture combining 60 forward primers for TCR Vbeta segments and 13 reverse primers for TCR Jbeta segments was used. Amplification of the CDR3 region of rearranged TCR beta genes was performed with a multiplex PCR assay on genomic DNA. Amplified TCR beta libraries were sequenced as 87-base-pair reads on the Illumina HiSeq System. Per the authors' processing: Across the roughly 600 repertoires, a later analysis counted tens of millions of unique TCR beta chains, 8.5 million to 12 million of which were shared by at least two donors. A nearest-neighbor algorithm error-corrected the raw reads and collapsed the reads into unique sequences, merging closely related sequences to remove PCR and sequencing errors. V, D and J gene segments were assigned by aligning CDR3 sequences to IMGT reference sequences. For a sequence to be retained, a match of at least six nucleotides was required to both a V gene segment and a J gene segment. A rearrangement was called productive if the CDR3 had no stop codons and remained in frame with V and J, and every other rearrangement was called non-productive. Following IMGT convention, CDR3 was defined as the stretch from the second conserved V-encoded cysteine to the conserved J-encoded phenylalanine. The earlier analysis of about 560 of the donors excluded any sequence lacking an unambiguous match to a single V gene segment. An earlier analysis of 550 to 650 of the donors classified V segments as functional when productive rearrangements were above 56.7% and as segregating when the standard deviation between donors was above 5%. A statistical classification framework was built for diagnosing cytomegalovirus status from the catalog of TCR beta chain sequences. A later analysis assigned V and J genes by comparing TCR nucleotide sequences with IMGT/GENE-DB human TR gene sequences. The TCRdist pipeline was used in a later analysis to assign CDR3 sequences and most-parsimonious VDJ recombination scenarios. A later analysis defined each TCR beta chain by its CDR3 amino acid sequence plus V-gene family, and excluded reads lacking a unique V-gene family. A later analysis removed 550 to 700 highly shared, low-generation-probability nucleotide sequences to deal with suspected cross-contamination and a sequencing artifact. In a later analysis, a clonal expansion index for each public chain was calculated from normalized within-repertoire ranks of inferred template counts. In a later analysis, generation probabilities were computed using a VDJ recombination model fitted to out-of-frame rearrangements, and the results were checked against IGoR. In a later analysis, TCR-TCR, TCR-HLA and TCR-CMV co-occurrence was scored with hypergeometric tests, and a repertoire-size bias correction was applied to TCR pairs. In a later analysis, false discovery rates were estimated by permuting HLA or CMV assignments 20 times. In a later analysis, co-occurring TCRs were grouped using DBSCAN, and TCRdist sequence similarity was added for clustering within HLA-allele-positive subsets. Repertoires with fewer than 30,000 or more than 120,000 public chains, plus five repertoires with anomalous nucleotide sharing, were excluded from co-occurrence clustering. TCRdb retrieved this table from immuneACCESS and kept in-frame rearrangements only. Not all clones are present; in checked studies, unresolved V genes account for under half, and no reason is known for the remainder. V, J and clone size are taken as reported in that table, and D and trimming were inferred from the DNA itself. The sample yields under 150,000 clones; roughly 73% were counted once. Over 1% of the sample rests with the top ten.

Recombination joined TRBV10-3 with TRBJ1-1; 11 nucleotides in the junction match TRBD1. The specimen sequenced was PBMCs. The TCR originated in a woman aged 40-49 years in good health and CMV-seronegative. The DNA sequence follows: TGTGCCATTGGAAAGGGACAGGGGGTGGTTGAAGCTTTCTTT. Protein translation: CAIGKGQGVVEAFF.